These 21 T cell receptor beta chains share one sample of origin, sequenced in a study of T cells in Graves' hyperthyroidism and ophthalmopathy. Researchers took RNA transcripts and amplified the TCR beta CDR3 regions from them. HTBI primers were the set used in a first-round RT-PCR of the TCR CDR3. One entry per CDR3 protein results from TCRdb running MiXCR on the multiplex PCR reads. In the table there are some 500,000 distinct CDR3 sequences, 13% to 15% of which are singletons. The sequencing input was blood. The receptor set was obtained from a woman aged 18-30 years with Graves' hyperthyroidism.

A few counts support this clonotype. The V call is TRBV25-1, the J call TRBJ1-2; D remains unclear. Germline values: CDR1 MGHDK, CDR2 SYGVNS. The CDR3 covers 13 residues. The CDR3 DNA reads TGTGCAACCACAAGCGACTCTAACTATGGCTACACCTTC. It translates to CATTSDSNYGYTF.

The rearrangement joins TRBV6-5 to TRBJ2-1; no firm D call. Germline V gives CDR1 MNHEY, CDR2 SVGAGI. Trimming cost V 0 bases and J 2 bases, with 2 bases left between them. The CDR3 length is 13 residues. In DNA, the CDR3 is TGTGCCAGCAGTTACTCGACCTACAATGAGCAGTTCTTC. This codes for CASSYSTYNEQFF.

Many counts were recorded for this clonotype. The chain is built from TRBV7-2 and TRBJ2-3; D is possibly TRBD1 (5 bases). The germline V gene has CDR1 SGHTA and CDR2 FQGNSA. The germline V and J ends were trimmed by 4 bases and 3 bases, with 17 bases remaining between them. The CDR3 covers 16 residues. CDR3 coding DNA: TGTGCCAGCAGCTCGAGCTGGGGCCTAGTGACAGATACGCAGTATTTT. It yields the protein CASSSSWGLVTDTQYF.

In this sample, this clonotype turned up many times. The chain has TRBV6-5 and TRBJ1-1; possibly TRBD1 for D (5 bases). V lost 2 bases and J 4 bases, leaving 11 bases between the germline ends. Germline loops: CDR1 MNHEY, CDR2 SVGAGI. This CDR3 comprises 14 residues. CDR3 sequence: CASSYGARGTEAFF. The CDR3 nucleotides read TGTGCCAGCAGTTACGGGGCGAGGGGCACTGAAGCTTTCTTT.

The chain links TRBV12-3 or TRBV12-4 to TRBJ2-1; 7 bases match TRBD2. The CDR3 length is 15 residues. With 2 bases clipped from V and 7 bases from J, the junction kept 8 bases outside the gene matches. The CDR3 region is CASSLLVIAGNEQFF. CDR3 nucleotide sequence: TGTGCCAGCAGTTTATTGGTGATAGCGGGTAATGAGCAGTTCTTC.

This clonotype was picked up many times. The CDR3 DNA follows: TGCAGTGCTACCTACTACCTGAGCTCCTACAATGAGCAGTTCTTC. Protein product: CSATYYLSSYNEQFF. This sequence joins TRBV20-1 and TRBJ2-1; D is undetermined. Trimming cost V 4 bases and J 0 bases, with 13 bases left between them. The CDR3 loop spans 15 amino acids. CDR1 and CDR2 (germline): DFQATT, SNEGSKA (reference sequence).

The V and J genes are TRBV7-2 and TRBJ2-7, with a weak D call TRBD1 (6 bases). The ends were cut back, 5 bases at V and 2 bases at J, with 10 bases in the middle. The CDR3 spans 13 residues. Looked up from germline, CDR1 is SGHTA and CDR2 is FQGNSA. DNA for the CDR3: TGTGCCAGCAGCGGCAGGGGTCCCTACGAGCAGTACTTC. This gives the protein CASSGRGPYEQYF.

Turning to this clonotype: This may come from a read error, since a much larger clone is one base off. CDR3 DNA sequence: TGTGCCTGGAGTGTGACCCGGGGTGCAGAGACCCAGTACTTC. Translated: CAWSVTRGAETQYF. This chain uses TRBV30 with TRBJ2-5; the D gene is possibly TRBD2 (5 bases). This CDR3 is 14 amino acids long. CDR1 is GTSNPN, CDR2 SVGIG, per germline (reference sequence). V dropped 0 bases and J dropped 4 bases, with 12 bases sitting between them.

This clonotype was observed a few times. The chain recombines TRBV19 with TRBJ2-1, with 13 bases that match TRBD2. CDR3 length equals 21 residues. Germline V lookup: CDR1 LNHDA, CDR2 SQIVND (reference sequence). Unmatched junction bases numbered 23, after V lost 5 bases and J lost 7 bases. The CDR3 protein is CASSVLWGQGKLAGGWNEQFF. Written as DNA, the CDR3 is TGTGCCAGTAGTGTCTTATGGGGGCAAGGGAAACTAGCGGGAGGGTGGAATGAGCAGTTCTTC.

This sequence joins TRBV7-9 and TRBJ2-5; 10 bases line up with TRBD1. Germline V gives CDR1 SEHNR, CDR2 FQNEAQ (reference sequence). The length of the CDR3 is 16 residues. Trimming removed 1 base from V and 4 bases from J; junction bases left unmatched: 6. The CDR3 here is CASSLVGTGVAETQYF. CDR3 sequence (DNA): TGTGCCAGCAGCTTAGTTGGGACAGGGGTAGCAGAGACCCAGTACTTC. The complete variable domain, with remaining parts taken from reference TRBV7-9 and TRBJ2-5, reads DTGVSQNPRHKITKRGQNVTFRCDPISEHNRLYWYRQTLGQGPEFLTYFQNEAQLEKSRLLSDRFSAERPKGSFSTLEIQRTEQGDSAMYLCASSLVGTGVAETQYFGPGTRLLVL.

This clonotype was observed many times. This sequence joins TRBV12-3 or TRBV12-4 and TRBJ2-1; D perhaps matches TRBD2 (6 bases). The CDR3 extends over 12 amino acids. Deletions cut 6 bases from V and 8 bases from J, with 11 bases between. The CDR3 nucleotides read TGTGCCAGCAGGGGACTCGGGGATGAGCAGTTCTTC. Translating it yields CASRGLGDEQFF.

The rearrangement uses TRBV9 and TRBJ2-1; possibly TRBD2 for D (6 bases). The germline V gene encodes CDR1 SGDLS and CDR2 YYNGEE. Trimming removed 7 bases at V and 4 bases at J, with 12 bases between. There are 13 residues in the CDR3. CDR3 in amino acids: CASSREVYNEQFF. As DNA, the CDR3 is TGTGCCAGCTCTAGGGAGGTTTACAATGAGCAGTTCTTC.

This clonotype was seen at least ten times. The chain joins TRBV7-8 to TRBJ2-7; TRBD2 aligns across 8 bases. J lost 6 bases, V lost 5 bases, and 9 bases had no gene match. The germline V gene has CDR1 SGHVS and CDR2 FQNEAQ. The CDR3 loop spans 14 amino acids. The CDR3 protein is CASSHGRAGSEQYF. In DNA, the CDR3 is TGTGCCAGCAGCCACGGGAGGGCCGGGAGCGAGCAGTACTTC.

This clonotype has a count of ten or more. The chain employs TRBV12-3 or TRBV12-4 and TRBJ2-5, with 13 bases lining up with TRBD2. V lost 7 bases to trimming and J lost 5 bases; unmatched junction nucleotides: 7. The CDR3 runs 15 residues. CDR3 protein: CASTPATSGGETQYF. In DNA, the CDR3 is TGTGCCAGCACCCCGGCGACTAGCGGGGGGGAGACCCAGTACTTC.

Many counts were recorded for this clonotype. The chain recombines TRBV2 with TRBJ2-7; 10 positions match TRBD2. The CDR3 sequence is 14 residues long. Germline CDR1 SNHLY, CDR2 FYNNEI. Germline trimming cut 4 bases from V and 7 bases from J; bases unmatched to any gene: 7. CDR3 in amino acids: CASSVVAGGYEQYF. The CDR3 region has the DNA TGTGCCAGCAGTGTAGTAGCGGGAGGCTATGAGCAGTACTTC.

CDR3 in amino acids: CASSSLRYGYTF. The CDR3 coding sequence is TGTGCCAGCAGTTCGCTCCGGTATGGCTACACCTTC. This chain uses TRBV6-2 or TRBV6-3 with TRBJ1-2, with D unclear. Per germline, CDR1 MNHEY and CDR2 SVGEGT. The CDR3 loop spans 12 amino acids. V lost 4 bases and J 5 bases, leaving 8 bases between the germline ends.

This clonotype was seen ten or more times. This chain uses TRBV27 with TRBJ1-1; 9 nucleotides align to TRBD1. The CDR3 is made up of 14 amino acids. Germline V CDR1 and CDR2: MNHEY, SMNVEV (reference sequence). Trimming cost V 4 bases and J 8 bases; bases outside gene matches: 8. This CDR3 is CASSSTDRGPEAFF. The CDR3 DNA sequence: TGTGCCAGCAGTTCAACGGACAGGGGACCGGAAGCTTTCTTT.

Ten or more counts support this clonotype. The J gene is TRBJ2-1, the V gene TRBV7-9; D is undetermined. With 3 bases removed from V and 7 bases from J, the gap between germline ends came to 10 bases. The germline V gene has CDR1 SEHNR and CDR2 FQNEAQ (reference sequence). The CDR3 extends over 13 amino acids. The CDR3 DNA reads TGTGCCAGCAGCTTCGGGCAGTGGAATGAGCAGTTCTTC. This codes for CASSFGQWNEQFF.

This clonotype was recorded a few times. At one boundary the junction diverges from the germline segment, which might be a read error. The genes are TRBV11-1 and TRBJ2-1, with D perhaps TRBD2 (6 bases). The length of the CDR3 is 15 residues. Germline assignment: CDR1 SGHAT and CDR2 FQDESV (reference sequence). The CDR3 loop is CASSLAASAATEQFF. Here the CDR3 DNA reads TGTGCCAGCAGCCTAGCCGCTAGCGCCGCCACGGAGCAGTTCTTC.

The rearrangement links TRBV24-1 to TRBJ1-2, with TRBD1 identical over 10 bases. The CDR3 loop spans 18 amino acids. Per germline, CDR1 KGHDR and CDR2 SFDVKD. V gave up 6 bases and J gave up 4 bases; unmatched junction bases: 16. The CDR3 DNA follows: TGTGCCACCAGTCCGAAACCGGGACAGGGGAAGTGGAGCTATGGCTACACCTTC. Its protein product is CATSPKPGQGKWSYGYTF.

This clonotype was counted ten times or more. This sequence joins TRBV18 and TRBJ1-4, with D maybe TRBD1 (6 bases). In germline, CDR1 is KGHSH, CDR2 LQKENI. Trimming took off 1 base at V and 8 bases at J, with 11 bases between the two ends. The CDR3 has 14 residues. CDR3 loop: CASSPRKGGEKLFF. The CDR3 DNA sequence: TGTGCCAGCTCACCACGGAAGGGGGGAGAAAAACTGTTTTTT.